This T cell receptor (beta chain) derives from a study of T cells in Graves' hyperthyroidism and ophthalmopathy (dated by TCRdb to the late 2010s). Describing the broader study: Peripheral blood samples were taken at the time of initial diagnosis, prior to any treatment. Prospective prediction of ophthalmopathy was tested in an independent validation cohort consisting of 18 to 20 hyperthyroidism patients and 15 to 17 patients who later progressed to ophthalmopathy. To identify TCR V-J signatures that set the groups apart, the researchers used a discovery cohort of 95 to 100 patients, made up of roughly 40 with Graves' ophthalmopathy and 55 to 65 with stable Graves' hyperthyroidism. According to the paper, TCR Vbeta CDR3 sequencing was carried out on over 130 peripheral blood samples, which came from approximately 41 ophthalmopathy, roughly 75 hyperthyroidism and 17 progressor patients. In addition, the study compared T-cell repertoires in thyroid tissue and in blood from five or six Graves' hyperthyroidism patients. Once sampling was done, hyperthyroidism patients were given methimazole at a starting dose of 30 mg daily, whereas ophthalmopathy patients were given high-dose intravenous methylprednisolone. The roughly 91 discovery patients were randomly split 7:3 into training and test sets. Findings and caveats that apply to the study as a whole: Sample size was not statistically predetermined, and investigators were not blinded to group allocation. In validation, the model predicted progression to ophthalmopathy a median of about 6.5 months before onset, with approximately 71% sensitivity and roughly 77% specificity. Most expanded thyroid clonotypes (frequency above 0.001) were also found in blood, which suggests that blood repertoires may mirror thyroid immune responses. A model built on a 13 V-J signature distinguished ophthalmopathy from stable hyperthyroidism, reaching about 88% sensitivity and approximately 83% specificity in cross-validation and 80%/75% in testing.

TCR beta CDR3 regions were amplified from RNA transcripts. For the first round of RT-PCR on the TCR CDR3, the HTBI primer set was used together with the Qiagen OneStep RT-PCR kit. A second multiplex PCR round built the libraries, followed by size selection and purification. Libraries were sequenced paired-end with 100 bp reads on an Illumina HiSeq2000. The paper's processing steps were these. SOAPnuke was used to process the raw data, removing reads that contained adapters or uncalled bases, had a mean Phred below 15, or lacked an exact match to the constant primer or identifier. COPE v1.2.5 was used to merge the high-quality paired reads, and each unique nucleotide sequence was defined as a clonotype. MiTCR v1.1 was used to align clonotypes to the IMGT TRBV, TRBD and TRBJ reference segments. Analysis was restricted to V-J combinations with a frequency above 0.0001, which covered roughly 99% of repertoires. The TCS score was defined as the ratio of F50 (clonal expansion) to E x V (chaos), calculated using BLOSUM62-based TCRdist between CDR3 peptides within each V-J. Welch's t-statistics and random forest reduced around 520 V-J features to 13, which were used in a naive Bayes classifier (R e1071). Thyroid-blood repertoire similarity was quantified with the Morisita-Horn index. TCRdb reran the public reads through fastp at Q25 and MiXCR, keeping productive beta chains. When rows share a CDR3 protein, they turn into one entry using the most common DNA and genes. TCRdb's processing, not the authors' own work, is the source of the V and J calls. The sample contains around 760,000 distinct CDR3 sequences, roughly a third of them found a single time. The ten largest clones represent roughly 30% of the sample.

On this clonotype: This receptor's antigen is unknown. No much larger clonotype is one base removed from it; base qualities were not supplied.

Measured from the cysteine to the phenylalanine, the CDR3 is 13 residues long. Only the CDR3 region is kept as DNA, spanning 39 bases read in frame from base 1. V and J lose 5 bases and 5 bases, and a span of 13 bases separates them. CDR1 and CDR2 are drawn from the germline V gene (reference sequence): MNHNY, SVGAGI. Stable Graves' hyperthyroidism was defined as the absence of progression to ophthalmopathy over 18 months of follow-up. Hyperthyroidism patients were aged 18 to 65 years and newly diagnosed, with disease duration of less than 2 months. Patients with uncontrolled infections, other autoimmune diseases, pregnancy or lactation were excluded. Diagnoses relied on clinical symptoms, serum thyroxine and TRAb, thyroid ultrasound and orbital computed tomography. Ficoll-Paque density gradient centrifugation was used to isolate PBMCs from 8 to 10 ml of fresh peripheral blood. Trizol reagent was used to extract total RNA, and RNA quality was then checked on an Agilent 2100 Bioanalyzer.

The chain is assembled from TRBV6-6 and TRBJ2-7; a weak D assignment points to TRBD1 (6 bases agree). This TCR was recovered from a woman in her 40s with Graves' hyperthyroidism. The sample was blood. The sequenced DNA: TGTGCCAGCAGTGATTTTACAGGGAACGAGCAGTACTTC. Its coded protein is CASSDFTGNEQYF.